Listed below are T cell receptor beta chains from one sample, sequenced in a study of long-term antiretroviral therapy in people with HIV. Profiling relied on immunoSEQ multiplex PCR, and the TCRdb table lists in-frame clones only, not all of them. The table records 20,000 to 30,000 clones, around 95% of them present only once. The material sequenced was unsorted PBMCs, taken about 4.7 years after starting antiretroviral therapy. The receptors stem from a woman aged 45 to 65 with HIV. The CDR3 runs from the conserved cysteine through the conserved F or W.

TRBJ1-2 | 13 | TRBV2 | CASGDRGYYGYTF
TRBJ2-1 | 12 | TRBV5-1 | CASSLWSGEQFF
TRBJ2-5 | 15 | TRBV9 | CASSPRVGERETQYF
TRBJ2-7 | 15 | TRBV6-6 | CASSPTSLNSYEQYF
TRBJ2-1 | 14 | TRBV29-1 | CSGDTASGGNEQFF
TRBJ1-1 | 15 | TRBV4-1 | CASSQSPGRSTEAFF
TRBJ2-7 | 15 | TRBV6-1 | CASRTGTGSSYEQYF
TRBJ2-1 | 13 | TRBV6-7 | CARQGEGYNEQFF
TRBJ1-3 | 11 | TRBV9 | CASSTPPTIYF
TRBJ2-5 | 17 | TRBV4-1 | CASSQERLGLAGETQYF
TRBJ2-7 | 14 | TRBV4-1 | CASSQVGTLYEQYF
TRBJ1-5 | 13 | TRBV6-5 | CASSYDRSGPQHF
TRBJ1-5 | 14 | TRBV2 | CASSEVDSNQPQHF
TRBJ2-5 | 12 | TRBV5-6 | CASSLEKETQYF
TRBJ1-3 | 16 | TRBV5-4 | CASSLDGQGAGNTIYF
TRBJ2-1 | 16 | TRBV4-2 | CASSQGSGSSYNEQFF
TRBJ2-5 | 14 | TRBV30 | CAWSRGTLQETQYF
TRBJ2-7 | 13 | TRBV11-1 | CASSFSGPTEQYF
TRBJ2-1 | 16 | TRBV19 | CASSMDRGRGYNEQFF
TRBJ2-7 | 13 | TRBV12-5 | CASGLEAQTSLRF
TRBJ2-3 | 15 | TRBV6-6 | CASSYQAPGTDTQYF
TRBJ1-5 | 13 | TRBV18 | CASSPQQDQPQHF
TRBJ2-7 | 16 | TRBV4-2 | CASSQDIGLAAYEQYF
TRBJ1-5 | 13 | TRBV10-3 | CAISVGGDQPQHF
TRBJ1-2 | 15 | TRBV14 | CASSQDRGRPYGYTF
TRBJ2-2 | 12 | TRBV7-2 | CASSMNTGELFF